This T cell receptor beta chain was captured in a study of blood T cell repertoires in COVID-19. As for the study in general: The United States, Italy and Spain supplied acute and convalescent COVID-19 samples. T cells, B-cell-depleted T cells, or PBMCs supplied cDNA or gDNA.

In the source study's methods: Amplification from reference gene primers served as the basis for estimated nucleated cell counts. Here immunoSEQ multiplex PCR was the method, and the copy in TCRdb shows in-frame clones only, minus some. That table gives V, J and clone size, and the DNA gave D and trimming. The table lists 100,000 or so clones, 80% to 90% of them singletons. With 4 bases removed from V and 4 bases from J, the gap between germline ends came to 7 bases. Per the germline V gene, CDR1 is SGHRS and CDR2 is YFSETQ. This CDR3 is built from 12 residues. This chain uses TRBV5-1 with TRBJ2-3, with D possibly TRBD1 on 5 matching bases. Sequenced input: peripheral blood. This receptor was identified in a woman of 80 years or more with acute or convalescent COVID-19. CDR3 bases: TGCGCCAGCAGCGTGACAGCAGATACGCAGTATTTT. This gives the protein CASSVTADTQYF.